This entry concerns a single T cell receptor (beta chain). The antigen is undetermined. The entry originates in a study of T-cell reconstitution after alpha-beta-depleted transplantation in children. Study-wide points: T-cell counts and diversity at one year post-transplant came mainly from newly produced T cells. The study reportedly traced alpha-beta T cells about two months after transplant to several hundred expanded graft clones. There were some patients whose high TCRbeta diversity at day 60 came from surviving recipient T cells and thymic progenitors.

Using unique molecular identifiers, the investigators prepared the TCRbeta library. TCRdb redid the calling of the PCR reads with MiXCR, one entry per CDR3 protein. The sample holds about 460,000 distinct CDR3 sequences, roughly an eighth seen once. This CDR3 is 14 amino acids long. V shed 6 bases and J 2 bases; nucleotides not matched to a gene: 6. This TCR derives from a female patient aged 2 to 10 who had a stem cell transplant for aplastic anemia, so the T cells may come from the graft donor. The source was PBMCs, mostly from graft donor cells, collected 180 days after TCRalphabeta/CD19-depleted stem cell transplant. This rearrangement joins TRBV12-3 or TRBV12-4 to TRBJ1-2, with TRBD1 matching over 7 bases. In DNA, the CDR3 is TGTGCCAGCAGGCCTTTACAGGGGAACTATGGCTACACCTTC. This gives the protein CASRPLQGNYGYTF.